This is a list of T cell receptor beta chains from one sample in a study of PD-1 blockade in classical Hodgkin lymphoma. TCRdb's copy holds only in-frame clones and misses some; the assay was immunoSEQ multiplex PCR. The sample contains about 30,000 clones, 88% of which appear only once. Source: CD8+ T cells from blood, taken at baseline. The source is a human donor with classical Hodgkin lymphoma. Both conserved end residues are part of each CDR3. Fields, in order: J gene, V gene, clone size, D gene, CDR3 protein, CDR3 DNA. A D gene is named only where the DNA matches it firmly. Expanded clones are given a class, and other clones once, few, many or no size at all.

j_call: TRBJ2-5; v_call: TRBV27; clone_size: -; d_call: -; cdr3_aa: CASSLSGVGVETQYF; cdr3_nt: TGTGCCAGCAGTTTATCTGGGGTAGGGGTGGAGACCCAGTACTTC
j_call: TRBJ2-7; v_call: TRBV5-4; clone_size: -; d_call: -; cdr3_aa: CASSLGQSYEQYF; cdr3_nt: TGTGCCAGCAGCTTGGGACAATCCTACGAGCAGTACTTC
j_call: TRBJ2-1; v_call: TRBV9; clone_size: -; d_call: -; cdr3_aa: CASSEWGSGDEQFF; cdr3_nt: TGTGCCAGCAGCGAGTGGGGGTCTGGCGATGAGCAGTTCTTC
j_call: TRBJ1-2; v_call: TRBV9; clone_size: -; d_call: -; cdr3_aa: CASSVSPGGYTF; cdr3_nt: TGTGCCAGCAGCGTATCTCCGGGTGGCTACACCTTC
j_call: TRBJ2-7; v_call: TRBV7-8; clone_size: -; d_call: TRBD2; cdr3_aa: CASSLVPMGLADEQYF; cdr3_nt: TGTGCCAGCAGCTTAGTCCCGATGGGACTAGCGGACGAGCAGTACTTC
j_call: TRBJ1-2; v_call: TRBV9; clone_size: once; d_call: -; cdr3_aa: CASSVANEVNGYTF; cdr3_nt: TGTGCCAGCAGCGTAGCCAATGAGGTAAACGGCTACACCTTC
j_call: TRBJ2-7; v_call: TRBV7-9; clone_size: -; d_call: TRBD1; cdr3_aa: CASSLAQGDAYEQYF; cdr3_nt: TGTGCCAGCAGCTTAGCGCAGGGGGACGCCTACGAGCAGTACTTC
j_call: TRBJ1-2; v_call: TRBV27; clone_size: -; d_call: TRBD1; cdr3_aa: CASSLAGTGTGYTF; cdr3_nt: TGTGCCAGCAGTTTGGCCGGGACAGGGACTGGCTACACCTTC
j_call: TRBJ1-2; v_call: TRBV7-9; clone_size: -; d_call: -; cdr3_aa: CASSSQTANYGYTF; cdr3_nt: TGTGCCAGCAGCTCCCAGACAGCCAACTATGGCTACACCTTC
j_call: TRBJ1-1; v_call: TRBV25-1; clone_size: -; d_call: -; cdr3_aa: CASSDQRGGGDTEAFF; cdr3_nt: TGTGCCAGCAGTGACCAACGAGGAGGGGGAGACACTGAAGCTTTCTTT
j_call: TRBJ2-2; v_call: TRBV6-4; clone_size: -; d_call: TRBD1; cdr3_aa: CASSDSTGQGPGATGELFF; cdr3_nt: TGTGCCAGCAGTGACTCGACGGGACAGGGACCGGGCGCCACCGGGGAGCTGTTTTTT
j_call: TRBJ1-4; v_call: TRBV11-1; clone_size: once; d_call: TRBD1; cdr3_aa: CASSRPRDRGDTTNEKLFF; cdr3_nt: TGTGCCAGCAGCCGCCCCCGGGACAGGGGCGATACAACTAATGAAAAACTGTTTTTT
j_call: TRBJ1-1; v_call: TRBV27; clone_size: -; d_call: -; cdr3_aa: CASSATAWVHPEAFF; cdr3_nt: TGTGCCAGCAGTGCGACAGCTTGGGTTCACCCTGAAGCTTTCTTT
j_call: TRBJ2-1; v_call: TRBV5-1; clone_size: -; d_call: TRBD2; cdr3_aa: CASSLVGTSDYGQFF; cdr3_nt: TGCGCCAGCAGCTTGGTAGGGACTAGCGATTATGGGCAGTTCTTC
j_call: TRBJ2-7; v_call: TRBV30; clone_size: once; d_call: TRBD2; cdr3_aa: CACSGTTISYEQYF; cdr3_nt: TGTGCCTGTAGCGGGACTACCATTTCCTACGAGCAGTACTTC
j_call: TRBJ2-7; v_call: TRBV21-1; clone_size: few; d_call: -; cdr3_aa: CASSKARTGTPYEQYF; cdr3_nt: TGTGCCAGCAGCAAAGCTCGGACAGGGACGCCCTACGAGCAGTACTTC
j_call: TRBJ2-4; v_call: TRBV9; clone_size: -; d_call: -; cdr3_aa: CASSVSHVKGPNIQYF; cdr3_nt: TGTGCCAGCAGCGTCAGCCACGTCAAAGGGCCAAACATTCAGTACTTC
j_call: TRBJ1-2; v_call: TRBV2; clone_size: few; d_call: TRBD1; cdr3_aa: CAIATGSGYTF; cdr3_nt: TGTGCCATCGCGACAGGGAGCGGCTACACCTTC
j_call: TRBJ2-1; v_call: TRBV27; clone_size: -; d_call: -; cdr3_aa: CASSFAGSPHNNEQFF; cdr3_nt: TGTGCCAGCAGTTTCGCCGGGTCACCCCATAACAATGAGCAGTTCTTC
j_call: TRBJ2-2; v_call: TRBV10-3; clone_size: -; d_call: TRBD2; cdr3_aa: CAISESPSGRAHGELFF; cdr3_nt: TGTGCCATCAGTGAGTCCCCTAGCGGGAGGGCCCACGGGGAGCTGTTTTTT
j_call: TRBJ2-1; v_call: TRBV29-1; clone_size: -; d_call: TRBD2; cdr3_aa: CSVEGAGGDFYNEQFF; cdr3_nt: TGCAGCGTTGAAGGAGCGGGAGGGGATTTCTACAATGAGCAGTTCTTC
j_call: TRBJ2-1; v_call: TRBV27; clone_size: -; d_call: TRBD2; cdr3_aa: CASSSSPGLAVNEQFF; cdr3_nt: TGTGCCAGCAGTTCTTCCCCGGGACTAGCGGTCAATGAGCAGTTCTTC
j_call: TRBJ2-7; v_call: TRBV19; clone_size: -; d_call: -; cdr3_aa: CASSYGTVYEQYF; cdr3_nt: TGTGCCAGTAGTTACGGGACCGTTTACGAGCAGTACTTC
j_call: TRBJ2-3; v_call: TRBV7-8; clone_size: -; d_call: -; cdr3_aa: CASSLLRGSSTDTQYF; cdr3_nt: TGTGCCAGCAGCTTATTACGAGGGTCGAGCACAGATACGCAGTATTTT
j_call: TRBJ2-7; v_call: TRBV27; clone_size: -; d_call: -; cdr3_aa: CASSPGRTYEQYF; cdr3_nt: TGTGCCAGCTCCCCGGGACGGACCTACGAGCAGTACTTC
j_call: TRBJ2-7; v_call: TRBV19; clone_size: -; d_call: TRBD2; cdr3_aa: CASSSGPGLGYEQYF; cdr3_nt: TGTGCCAGTAGCTCCGGCCCGGGACTAGGGTACGAGCAGTACTTC
j_call: TRBJ1-1; v_call: TRBV27; clone_size: -; d_call: TRBD1; cdr3_aa: CASSSTGPLNTEAFF; cdr3_nt: TGTGCCAGCAGTTCGACAGGGCCCCTGAACACTGAAGCTTTCTTT
j_call: TRBJ2-5; v_call: TRBV7-9; clone_size: -; d_call: -; cdr3_aa: CASTEAGIIQETQYF; cdr3_nt: TGTGCCAGCACCGAGGCGGGTATCATTCAAGAGACCCAGTACTTC
j_call: TRBJ2-7; v_call: TRBV28; clone_size: -; d_call: -; cdr3_aa: CASRTGLTYEQYF; cdr3_nt: TGTGCCAGCAGAACTGGACTAACCTACGAGCAGTACTTC
j_call: TRBJ2-7; v_call: TRBV15; clone_size: -; d_call: -; cdr3_aa: CATSRVPRDNSYEQYF; cdr3_nt: TGTGCCACCAGCAGAGTTCCCCGGGACAACTCCTACGAGCAGTACTTC
j_call: TRBJ1-5; v_call: TRBV7-8; clone_size: -; d_call: -; cdr3_aa: CASSWASNQPQHF; cdr3_nt: TGTGCCAGCAGCTGGGCGAGCAATCAGCCCCAGCATTTT
j_call: TRBJ2-5; v_call: TRBV30; clone_size: few; d_call: TRBD2; cdr3_aa: CAWAGVSETQYF; cdr3_nt: TGTGCCTGGGCGGGAGTCTCCGAGACCCAGTACTTC
j_call: TRBJ2-3; v_call: TRBV27; clone_size: -; d_call: -; cdr3_aa: CASSFSGPDTQYF; cdr3_nt: TGTGCCAGCAGTTTTTCCGGGCCAGATACGCAGTATTTT
j_call: TRBJ2-6; v_call: TRBV6-5; clone_size: once; d_call: -; cdr3_aa: CATHSGANVLTF; cdr3_nt: TGTGCCACCCATTCTGGGGCCAACGTCCTGACTTTC
j_call: TRBJ2-5; v_call: TRBV7-9; clone_size: -; d_call: TRBD2; cdr3_aa: CASSGGLAGAVWYF; cdr3_nt: TGTGCCAGCAGCGGGGGACTAGCGGGGGCGGTGTGGTACTTC
j_call: TRBJ2-7; v_call: TRBV5-5; clone_size: -; d_call: -; cdr3_aa: CASKRRGGSSYEQYF; cdr3_nt: TGTGCCAGCAAACGTCGCGGGGGCAGCTCCTACGAGCAGTACTTC
j_call: TRBJ1-5; v_call: TRBV19; clone_size: -; d_call: -; cdr3_aa: CASSIDQPILKHF; cdr3_nt: TGTGCCAGTAGTATAGATCAACCAATCCTGAAGCATTTT
j_call: TRBJ2-2; v_call: TRBV4-1; clone_size: -; d_call: TRBD1; cdr3_aa: CASSIRTGYTGELFF; cdr3_nt: TGCGCCAGCAGCATTCGGACAGGGTACACCGGGGAGCTGTTTTTT
j_call: TRBJ2-1; v_call: TRBV10-2; clone_size: -; d_call: -; cdr3_aa: CASLRGGEQFF; cdr3_nt: TGCGCCAGCCTAAGGGGGGGTGAGCAGTTCTTC
j_call: TRBJ2-2; v_call: TRBV7-9; clone_size: -; d_call: -; cdr3_aa: CASSLEAANTGELFF; cdr3_nt: TGTGCCAGCAGCTTAGAGGCCGCGAACACCGGGGAGCTGTTTTTT
j_call: TRBJ1-1; v_call: TRBV10-3; clone_size: -; d_call: -; cdr3_aa: CAISEWQVVSQNTEAFF; cdr3_nt: TGTGCCATCAGTGAGTGGCAGGTAGTCTCGCAGAACACTGAAGCTTTCTTT
j_call: TRBJ2-5; v_call: TRBV11-2; clone_size: -; d_call: -; cdr3_aa: CASSASDGSPGQYF; cdr3_nt: TGTGCCAGCAGCGCTAGCGATGGGAGTCCGGGCCAGTACTTC
j_call: TRBJ2-5; v_call: TRBV25-1; clone_size: -; d_call: TRBD1; cdr3_aa: CASSASGQGVVTQYF; cdr3_nt: TGTGCCAGCAGTGCTTCGGGACAGGGTGTAGTGACCCAGTACTTC
j_call: TRBJ2-5; v_call: TRBV28; clone_size: -; d_call: -; cdr3_aa: CASSKTNGILRVTQYF; cdr3_nt: TGTGCCAGCAGTAAAACGAACGGGATCCTACGGGTGACCCAGTACTTC
j_call: TRBJ1-4; v_call: TRBV9; clone_size: -; d_call: -; cdr3_aa: CASSVGSGQNEKLFF; cdr3_nt: TGTGCCAGCAGCGTAGGGTCCGGACAGAATGAAAAACTGTTTTTT
j_call: TRBJ1-1; v_call: TRBV19; clone_size: -; d_call: -; cdr3_aa: CASSLGQLNTEAFF; cdr3_nt: TGTGCCAGTAGTTTAGGACAGCTGAACACTGAAGCTTTCTTT
j_call: TRBJ1-5; v_call: TRBV5-6; clone_size: -; d_call: -; cdr3_aa: CASSSRGPPQHF; cdr3_nt: TGTGCCAGCAGCTCGCGGGGCCCGCCCCAGCATTTT
j_call: TRBJ2-7; v_call: TRBV5-4; clone_size: -; d_call: TRBD1; cdr3_aa: CASSLGTGTGAHEQYF; cdr3_nt: TGTGCCAGCAGCCTTGGGACCGGGACAGGGGCGCACGAGCAGTACTTC
j_call: TRBJ2-5; v_call: TRBV28; clone_size: -; d_call: -; cdr3_aa: CASSFQGGETQYF; cdr3_nt: TGTGCCAGCAGTTTCCAGGGAGGAGAGACCCAGTACTTC
j_call: TRBJ2-3; v_call: TRBV7-3; clone_size: -; d_call: -; cdr3_aa: CASSPRGSTTDTQYF; cdr3_nt: TGTGCCAGCAGCCCACGGGGCTCAACAACAGATACGCAGTATTTT
j_call: TRBJ1-5; v_call: TRBV6-1; clone_size: once; d_call: -; cdr3_aa: CASRLTTPGQPQHF; cdr3_nt: TGTGCCAGCAGGTTAACGACACCGGGTCAGCCCCAGCATTTT
j_call: TRBJ2-5; v_call: TRBV2; clone_size: once; d_call: -; cdr3_aa: CASSGNWGQTQETQYF; cdr3_nt: TGTGCCAGCAGTGGGAATTGGGGCCAGACCCAAGAGACCCAGTACTTC
j_call: TRBJ2-7; v_call: TRBV5-4; clone_size: -; d_call: -; cdr3_aa: CASSLRRGWAYEQYF; cdr3_nt: TGTGCCAGCAGCTTGCGGAGGGGGTGGGCCTACGAGCAGTACTTC
j_call: TRBJ2-1; v_call: TRBV28; clone_size: -; d_call: -; cdr3_aa: CASSSAPIIKGGGQFF; cdr3_nt: TGTGCCAGCAGTTCCGCCCCAATTATTAAGGGTGGGGGGCAGTTCTTC
j_call: TRBJ2-7; v_call: TRBV14; clone_size: -; d_call: -; cdr3_aa: CASSPIGEVYEQYF; cdr3_nt: TGTGCCAGCAGCCCGATAGGAGAGGTATACGAGCAGTACTTC